A selection of T cell receptor beta chains follows, all from one sample in a study of cytomegalovirus exposure and HLA in healthy donors. Method: immunoSEQ multiplex PCR; TCRdb's copy keeps in-frame clones and lacks some. The data contain about 150,000 clones, approximately 80% of them singletons. Sequencing was carried out using PBMCs. Receptor source: a male donor in good health and CMV-seronegative. Both conserved end residues are part of each CDR3. The D gene is left open where the match is weak. The listing skips clone size in some rows; elsewhere it reads once, few, many or a size class.

d_call j_call clone_size v_call cdr3_nt cdr3_aa
TRBD1 TRBJ1-3 - TRBV15 TGTGCCACCAGCAGAGACGCTAGGGGACAGTCTCCAATATATTTT CATSRDARGQSPIYF
TRBD2 TRBJ2-7 - TRBV19 TGTGCCAGTAGTCAAGCGGGAGGATCTGGCGAGCAGTACTTC CASSQAGGSGEQYF
- TRBJ1-1 - TRBV18 TGTGCCAGCTCACCATTGGGATCGGGAGGCAACACTGAAGCTTTCTTT CASSPLGSGGNTEAFF
TRBD1 TRBJ1-1 - TRBV19 TGTGCCAGTAGACGGACAGGGGGCAGGAACACTGAAGCTTTCTTT CASRRTGGRNTEAFF
- TRBJ1-2 once TRBV4-3 TGCGCCAGCAGCCAAGAAGGGGTACGGGGCTACACCTTC CASSQEGVRGYTF
- TRBJ2-2 - TRBV29-1 TGCAGCGGCACCTTAGACAGGAACACCGGGGAGCTGTTTTTT CSGTLDRNTGELFF
- TRBJ2-4 - TRBV21-1 TGTGCCAGCAGCAAATGCGAGGGGGCGCGGACGGTCAAAAACATTCAGTACTTC CASSKCEGARTVKNIQYF
- TRBJ2-3 - TRBV2 TGTGCCAGCAGTGAATCCCCCCCCGCGGGACTCCCCACAGATACGCAGTATTTT CASSESPPAGLPTDTQYF
TRBD2 TRBJ2-2 - TRBV7-3 TGTGCCAGCAGCCGTAGCGGGAGGGCCGACACCGGGGAGCTGTTTTTT CASSRSGRADTGELFF
- TRBJ2-5 - TRBV2 TGTGCCAGCAGTGAAATAGACGGGGAGACCCAGTACTTC CASSEIDGETQYF
TRBD1 TRBJ1-4 - TRBV28 TGTGCCAGCAGTTCACAGACAGGGGGCCTCGAAAAACTGTTTTTT CASSSQTGGLEKLFF
TRBD1 TRBJ2-7 - TRBV18 TGTGCCAGCTCACCACGAGTAGCGCCGGGACAGGGGGCCTCCCGCTCCTACGAGCAGTACTTC CASSPRVAPGQGASRSYEQYF
TRBD1 TRBJ2-3 - TRBV5-1 TGCGCCAGCAGCATCGGGACAGGGGGCTTCGCAGATACGCAGTATTTT CASSIGTGGFADTQYF
- TRBJ2-5 once TRBV7-9 TGTGCCAGCAGTTCAGGAACCCAAGAGACCCAGTACTTC CASSSGTQETQYF
TRBD1 TRBJ2-3 - TRBV5-1 TGCGCCATCCGACGGACAGGCCTGTCCACAGATACGCAGTATTTT CAIRRTGLSTDTQYF
- TRBJ1-2 - TRBV30 TGTGCCTGGAGTGTATCTCTCGGCTACACCTTC CAWSVSLGYTF
TRBD1 TRBJ1-1 - TRBV9 TGTGCCAGCAGCGTAGGGACAGGGATGTTCACTGAAGCTTTCTTT CASSVGTGMFTEAFF
TRBD1 TRBJ1-2 - TRBV29-1 TGCAGCGTTGCCCCACCCCAGGGGGCGGATTGCTTC CSVAPPQGADCF
- TRBJ2-3 - TRBV19 TGTGCCAGTAGTGTCTCGAGGACTCTCTCTGGGGATACGCAGTATTTT CASSVSRTLSGDTQYF
- TRBJ2-7 - TRBV7-2 TGTGCCAGCAGCAAGACAGGGAGGATAGACGAGCAGTACTTC CASSKTGRIDEQYF
- TRBJ2-3 - TRBV18 TGTGCCAGCTCACAGATCGGGGTTAGACGCACAGATACGCAGTATTTT CASSQIGVRRTDTQYF
- TRBJ1-2 - TRBV27 TGTGCCAGCAGTTTGGGGGGGGACTATGGCTACACCTTC CASSLGGDYGYTF
- TRBJ1-5 - TRBV30 TGTGCCTGGAGTGTACTCGGGCAGGGTGGGTCTCAGCCCCAGCATTTT CAWSVLGQGGSQPQHF
TRBD2 TRBJ2-3 - TRBV28 TGTGCCAGCAGTTCCCCCTTTAGCGGGGGGAGGAGCACAGATACGCAGTATTTT CASSSPFSGGRSTDTQYF
- TRBJ2-7 - TRBV27 TGTGCCAGCAGTTTATCCGGGAGCGAGCAGTACTTC CASSLSGSEQYF
- TRBJ2-7 - TRBV28 TGTGCCAGCACCCCCCGGGGTCACACCTACGAGCAGTACTTC CASTPRGHTYEQYF
TRBD2 TRBJ2-7 few TRBV29-1 TGCAGCGTCTTAGCGGGAGGTTACGAGCAGTACTTC CSVLAGGYEQYF
TRBD2 TRBJ2-5 once TRBV29-1 TGCAGCGTCGCCTCCGGGACTAGCGGGGTCCAAGAGACCCAGTACTTC CSVASGTSGVQETQYF
TRBD1 TRBJ2-2 - TRBV7-8 TGTGCCAGCAGCTTCCGAGGACAGGGGGCGCTCACCGGGGAGCTGTTTTTT CASSFRGQGALTGELFF
- TRBJ1-4 - TRBV5-1 TGCGCCAGCAGCTTGGGCGATAATGAAAAACTGTTTTTT CASSLGDNEKLFF
- TRBJ2-7 once TRBV5-6 TGTGCCAGCAGCTTGAGGGCGGCTAGCTACGAGCAGTACTTC CASSLRAASYEQYF
- TRBJ2-7 - TRBV7-9 TGTGCCAGCAGCTCAGGACAGTCCACAAGCCACTCCTACGAGCAGTACTTC CASSSGQSTSHSYEQYF
- TRBJ2-7 - TRBV27 TGTGCCAGCAGTGTTCGGGTCTCGGGGGAGCAGTACTTC CASSVRVSGEQYF
TRBD1 TRBJ1-6 - TRBV6-6 TGTGCCAGCAGTTACTCCAGGGGGCGTGATTCACCCCTCCACTTT CASSYSRGRDSPLHF
- TRBJ1-5 - TRBV19 TGTGCCAGTAGTCCAAGAGCCACCCACGATCCTACGCCCCAGCATTTT CASSPRATHDPTPQHF
TRBD1 TRBJ1-3 - TRBV28 TGTGCCAGCAGTCACCGACAGGGCTCTACTAGAAACACCATATATTTT CASSHRQGSTRNTIYF
- TRBJ2-3 - TRBV19 TGTGCCAGTAACTCCCTTAAGGGAGCTAGCACAGATACGCAGTATTTT CASNSLKGASTDTQYF
TRBD1 TRBJ2-7 - TRBV4-3 TGCGCCAGCAGCCCCGGGACAGGGGTTCCCGAGCAGTACTTC CASSPGTGVPEQYF
TRBD1 TRBJ2-7 - TRBV18 TGTGCCAGCTCAAACGGACAGGGGATTACCTACGAGCAGTACTTC CASSNGQGITYEQYF
- TRBJ1-3 few TRBV28 TGTGCCAGCAACAGGGCGGGAAACACCATATATTTT CASNRAGNTIYF
TRBD1 TRBJ1-1 - TRBV14 TGTGCCAGCAGCCAGAGGACAGGATTGAACACTGAAGCTTTCTTT CASSQRTGLNTEAFF
- TRBJ1-5 few TRBV4-3 TGCGCCAGCAGCCAAGACAGGGATAGCAATCAGCCCCAGCATTTT CASSQDRDSNQPQHF
- TRBJ1-2 - TRBV4-1 TGCGCCAGCAGCCAAGGCGCCGATCTCGGCTATGGCTACACCTTC CASSQGADLGYGYTF
TRBD1 TRBJ2-5 - TRBV7-3 TGTGCCAGCAGTCTTGACAGGGGGCGTCAAGAGACCCAGTACTTC CASSLDRGRQETQYF
- TRBJ1-6 - TRBV7-2 TGTGCCAGCAGCTTAAACAGGGTTAATTCACCCCTCCACTTT CASSLNRVNSPLHF